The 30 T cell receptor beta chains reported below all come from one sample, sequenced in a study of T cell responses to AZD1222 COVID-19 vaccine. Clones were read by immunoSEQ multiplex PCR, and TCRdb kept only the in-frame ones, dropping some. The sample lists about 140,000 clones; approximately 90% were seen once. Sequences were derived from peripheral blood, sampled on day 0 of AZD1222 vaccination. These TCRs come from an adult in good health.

The CDR3 nucleotides are TGTGCCAGCAGCTCACCCCTATCGGGGACAGGGAACACCGGGGAGCTGTTTTTT. Protein: CASSSPLSGTGNTGELFF. This chain connects TRBV11-3 to TRBJ2-2; TRBD1 matches at 8 bases. V trimming: 4 bases; J trimming: 1 base; junction bases outside the gene matches: 11. The CDR3 length is 18 residues. The V gene's germline CDR1 is SGHNT and CDR2 YENEEA.

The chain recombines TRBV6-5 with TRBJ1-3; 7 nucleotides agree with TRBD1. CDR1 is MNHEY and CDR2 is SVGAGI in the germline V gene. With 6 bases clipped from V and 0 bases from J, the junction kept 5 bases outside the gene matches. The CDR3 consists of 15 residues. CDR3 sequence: CASSQGQSSGNTIYF. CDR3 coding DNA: TGTGCCAGCAGCCAGGGACAGAGCTCTGGAAACACCATATATTTT.

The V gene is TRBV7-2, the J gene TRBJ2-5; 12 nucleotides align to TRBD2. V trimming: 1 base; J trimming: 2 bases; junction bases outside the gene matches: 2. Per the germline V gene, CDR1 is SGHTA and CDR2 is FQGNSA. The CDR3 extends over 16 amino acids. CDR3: CASSLDLAGGQETQYF. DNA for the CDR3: TGTGCCAGCAGCTTAGACCTAGCGGGGGGGCAAGAGACCCAGTACTTC.

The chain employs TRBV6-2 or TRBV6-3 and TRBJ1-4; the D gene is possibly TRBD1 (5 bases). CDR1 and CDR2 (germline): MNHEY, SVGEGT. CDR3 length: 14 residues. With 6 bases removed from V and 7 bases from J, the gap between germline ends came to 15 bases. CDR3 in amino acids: CASSPGGGVEKLFF. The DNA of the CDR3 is TGTGCCAGCAGCCCCGGTGGAGGGGTTGAAAAACTGTTTTTT.

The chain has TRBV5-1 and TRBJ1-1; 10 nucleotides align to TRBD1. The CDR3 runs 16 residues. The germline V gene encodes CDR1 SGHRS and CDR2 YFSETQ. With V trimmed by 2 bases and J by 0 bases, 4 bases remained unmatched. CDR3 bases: TGCGCCAGCAGCTTTAGGACAGGGGGGATGAACACTGAAGCTTTCTTT. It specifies CASSFRTGGMNTEAFF.

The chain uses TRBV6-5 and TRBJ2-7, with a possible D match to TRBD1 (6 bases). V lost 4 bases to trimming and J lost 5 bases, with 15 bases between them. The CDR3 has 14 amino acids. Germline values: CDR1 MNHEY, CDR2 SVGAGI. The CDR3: CASSFGQGIHEQYF. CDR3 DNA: TGTGCCAGCAGTTTCGGGCAGGGGATCCACGAGCAGTACTTC.

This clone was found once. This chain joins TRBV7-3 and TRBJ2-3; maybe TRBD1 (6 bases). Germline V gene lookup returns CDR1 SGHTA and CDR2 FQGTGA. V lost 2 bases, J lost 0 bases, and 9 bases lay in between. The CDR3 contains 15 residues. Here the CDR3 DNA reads TGTGCCAGCAGCTTATCTGGACAGAGCACAGATACGCAGTATTTT. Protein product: CASSLSGQSTDTQYF. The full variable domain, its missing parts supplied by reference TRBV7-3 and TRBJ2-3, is GAGVSQTPSNKVTEKGKYVELRCDPISGHTALYWYRQSLGQGPEFLIYFQGTGAADDSGLPNDRFFAVRPEGSVSTLKIQRTERGDSAVYLCASSLSGQSTDTQYFGPGTRLTVL.

The CDR3 DNA reads TGTGCCAGCCGAGGGAAGACCTATGGCTACACCTTC. Its protein is CASRGKTYGYTF. The chain joins TRBV5-6 to TRBJ1-2; D gene ambiguous. This CDR3 comprises 12 residues. With 7 bases removed from V and 4 bases from J, the gap between germline ends came to 11 bases. The V gene's germline CDR1 is SGHDT and CDR2 YYEEEE. The variable domain in full, completed from reference TRBV5-6 and TRBJ1-2, reads DAGVTQSPTHLIKTRGQQVTLRCSPKSGHDTVSWYQQALGQGPQFIFQYYEEEERQRGNFPDRFSGHQFPNYSSELNVNALLLGDSALYLCASRGKTYGYTFGSGTRLTVV.

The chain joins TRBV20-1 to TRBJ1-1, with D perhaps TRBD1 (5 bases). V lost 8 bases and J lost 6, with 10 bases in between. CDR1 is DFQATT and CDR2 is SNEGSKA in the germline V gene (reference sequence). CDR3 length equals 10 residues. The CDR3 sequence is CSIPGPEAFF. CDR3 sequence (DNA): TGCAGTATCCCAGGGCCTGAAGCTTTCTTT.

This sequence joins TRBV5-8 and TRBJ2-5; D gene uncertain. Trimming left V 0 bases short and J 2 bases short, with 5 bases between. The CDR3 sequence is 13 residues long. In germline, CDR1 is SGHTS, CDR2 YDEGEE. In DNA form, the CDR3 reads TGTGCCAGCAGCTTGGGAGTGCAAGAGACCCAGTACTTC. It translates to CASSLGVQETQYF.

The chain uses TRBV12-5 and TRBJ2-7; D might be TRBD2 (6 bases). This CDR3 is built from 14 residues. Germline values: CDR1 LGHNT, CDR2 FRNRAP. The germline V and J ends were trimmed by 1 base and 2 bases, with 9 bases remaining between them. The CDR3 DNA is TGTGCTAGTGGTTTGGGGGACTGGGCCTACGAGCAGTACTTC. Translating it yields CASGLGDWAYEQYF. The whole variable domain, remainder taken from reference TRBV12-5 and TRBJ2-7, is DARVTQTPRHKVTEMGQEVTMRCQPILGHNTVFWYRQTMMQGLELLAYFRNRAPLDDSGMPKDRFSAEMPDATLATLKIQPSEPRDSAVYFCASGLGDWAYEQYFGPGTRLTVT.

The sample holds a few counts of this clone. Written as DNA, the CDR3 is TGTGCCAGCAGCCAAGAATCAGGGCCTAATGAGCAGTTCTTC. Amino acids: CASSQESGPNEQFF. The V and J genes are TRBV3-1 (or the pseudogene TRBV3-2) and TRBJ2-1, with D possibly being TRBD1 (5 bases). V was trimmed by 0 bases and J by 7 bases, leaving 10 bases between them. The germline V gene encodes CDR1 LGHDT and CDR2 YNNKEL (reference sequence). The CDR3 length is 14 residues.

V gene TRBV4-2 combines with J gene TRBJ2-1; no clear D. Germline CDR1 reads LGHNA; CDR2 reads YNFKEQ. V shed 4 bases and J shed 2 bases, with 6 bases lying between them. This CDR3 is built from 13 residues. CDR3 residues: CASSPEAYNEQFF. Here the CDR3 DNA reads TGTGCCAGCAGCCCCGAAGCCTACAATGAGCAGTTCTTC.

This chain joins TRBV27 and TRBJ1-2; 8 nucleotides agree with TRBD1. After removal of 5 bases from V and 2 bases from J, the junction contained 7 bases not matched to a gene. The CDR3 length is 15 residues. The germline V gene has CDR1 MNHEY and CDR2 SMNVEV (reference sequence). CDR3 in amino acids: CASSPPGTGNYGYTF. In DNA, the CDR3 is TGTGCCAGCAGTCCCCCAGGGACAGGAAACTATGGCTACACCTTC.

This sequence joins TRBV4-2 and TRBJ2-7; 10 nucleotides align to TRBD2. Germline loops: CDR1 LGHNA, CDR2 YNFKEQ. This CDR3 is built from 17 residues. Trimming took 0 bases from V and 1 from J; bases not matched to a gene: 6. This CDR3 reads CASSQDASTSGSYEQYF. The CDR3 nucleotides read TGTGCCAGCAGCCAAGATGCTTCGACTAGCGGGTCCTACGAGCAGTACTTC.

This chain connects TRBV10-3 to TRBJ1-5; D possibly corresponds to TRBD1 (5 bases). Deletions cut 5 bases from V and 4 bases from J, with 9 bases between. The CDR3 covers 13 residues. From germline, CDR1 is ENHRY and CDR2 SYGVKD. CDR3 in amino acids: CAISRRGNQPQHF. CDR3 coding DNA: TGTGCCATCAGTAGAAGGGGAAATCAGCCCCAGCATTTT.

The CDR3 reads CASSFGTLPNTGELFF. The DNA for the CDR3 is TGTGCCAGCAGCTTTGGGACCTTACCGAACACCGGGGAGCTGTTTTTT. The V and J genes are TRBV7-2 and TRBJ2-2; D might be TRBD1 or TRBD2, each matching 5 bases. V was cut by 3 bases and J by 0 bases, with 11 bases left in between. This CDR3 is built from 16 residues. Germline V CDR1 and CDR2: SGHTA, FQGNSA.

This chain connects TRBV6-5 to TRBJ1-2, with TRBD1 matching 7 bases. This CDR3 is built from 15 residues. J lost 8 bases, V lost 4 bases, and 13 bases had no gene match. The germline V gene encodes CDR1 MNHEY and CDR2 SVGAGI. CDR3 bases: TGTGCCAGCAGTTCTCCGACAGGGAATTTTCGAGGCTACACCTTC. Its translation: CASSSPTGNFRGYTF.

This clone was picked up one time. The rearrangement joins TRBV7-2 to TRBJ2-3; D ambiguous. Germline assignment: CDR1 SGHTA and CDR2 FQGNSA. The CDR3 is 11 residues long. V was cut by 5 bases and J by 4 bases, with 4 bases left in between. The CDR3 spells CASSQSDTQYF. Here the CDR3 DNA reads TGTGCCAGCAGCCAGTCAGATACGCAGTATTTT.

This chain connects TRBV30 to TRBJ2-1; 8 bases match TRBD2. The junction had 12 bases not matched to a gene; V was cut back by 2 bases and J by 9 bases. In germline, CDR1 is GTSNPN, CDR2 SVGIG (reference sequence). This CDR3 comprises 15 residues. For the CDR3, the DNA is TGTGCCTGGAGTCCGGGACTAGGGGGGCCGGGTGAGCAGTTCTTC. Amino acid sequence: CAWSPGLGGPGEQFF.

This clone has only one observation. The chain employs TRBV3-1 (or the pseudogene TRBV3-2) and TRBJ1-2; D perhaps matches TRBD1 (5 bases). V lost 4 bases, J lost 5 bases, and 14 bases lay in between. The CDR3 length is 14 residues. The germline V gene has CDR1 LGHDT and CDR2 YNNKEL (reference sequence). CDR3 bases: TGTGCCAGCAGCCCGGCCGGGACCTATTATGGCTACACCTTC. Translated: CASSPAGTYYGYTF.

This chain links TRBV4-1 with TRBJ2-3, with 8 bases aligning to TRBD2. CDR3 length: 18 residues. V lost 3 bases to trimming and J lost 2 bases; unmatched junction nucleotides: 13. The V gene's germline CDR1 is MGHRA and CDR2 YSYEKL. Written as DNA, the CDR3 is TGCGCCAGCAGCCACCAACAGGGAGGTAGCGGGGACACAGATACGCAGTATTTT. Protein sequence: CASSHQQGGSGDTDTQYF.

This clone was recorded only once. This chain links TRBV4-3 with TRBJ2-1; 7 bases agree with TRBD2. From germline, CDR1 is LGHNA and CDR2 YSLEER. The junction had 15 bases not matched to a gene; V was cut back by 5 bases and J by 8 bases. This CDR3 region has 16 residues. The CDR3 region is CASSSHKGWAGDEQFF. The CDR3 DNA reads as TGCGCCAGCAGCTCACATAAGGGTTGGGCGGGAGATGAGCAGTTCTTC.

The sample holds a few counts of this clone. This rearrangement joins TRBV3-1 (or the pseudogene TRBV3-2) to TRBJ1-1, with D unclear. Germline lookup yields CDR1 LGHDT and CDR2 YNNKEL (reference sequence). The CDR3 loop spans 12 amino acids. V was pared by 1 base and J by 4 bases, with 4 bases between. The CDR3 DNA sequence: TGTGCCAGCAGCCAAGGGGGCACTGAAGCTTTCTTT. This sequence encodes CASSQGGTEAFF.

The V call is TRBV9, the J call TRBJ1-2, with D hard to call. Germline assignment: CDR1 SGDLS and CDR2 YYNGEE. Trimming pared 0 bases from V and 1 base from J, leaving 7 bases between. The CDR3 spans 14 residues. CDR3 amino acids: CASSVETDNYGYTF. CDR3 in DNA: TGTGCCAGCAGCGTAGAAACGGATAACTATGGCTACACCTTC.

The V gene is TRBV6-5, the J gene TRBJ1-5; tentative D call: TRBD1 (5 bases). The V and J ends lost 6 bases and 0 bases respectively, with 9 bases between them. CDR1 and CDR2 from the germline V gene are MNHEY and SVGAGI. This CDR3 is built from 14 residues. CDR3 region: CASSPTVSNQPQHF. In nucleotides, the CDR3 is TGTGCCAGCAGCCCGACAGTTAGCAATCAGCCCCAGCATTTT.

For the CDR3, the DNA is TGTGCCAGCGGACCCAGGACTTATTGGGTACCGGAGACCCAGTACTTC. Translating gives CASGPRTYWVPETQYF. The rearrangement links TRBV27 to TRBJ2-5; maybe TRBD2 (5 bases). The germline V and J ends were trimmed by 8 bases and 5 bases, with 24 bases remaining between them. The CDR3 has 16 residues. CDR1 is MNHEY and CDR2 is SMNVEV in the germline V gene (reference sequence).

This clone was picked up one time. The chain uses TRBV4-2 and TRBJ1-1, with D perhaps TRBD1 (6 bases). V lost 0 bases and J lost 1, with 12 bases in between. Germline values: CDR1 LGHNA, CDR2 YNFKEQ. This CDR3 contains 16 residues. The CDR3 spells CASSQDLSGENTEAFF. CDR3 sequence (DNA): TGTGCCAGCAGCCAAGATTTGTCAGGGGAGAACACTGAAGCTTTCTTT.

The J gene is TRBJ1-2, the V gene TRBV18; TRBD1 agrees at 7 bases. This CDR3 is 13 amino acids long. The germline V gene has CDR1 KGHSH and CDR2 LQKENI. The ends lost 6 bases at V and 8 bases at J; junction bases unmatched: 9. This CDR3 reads CASSRDSLRGYTF. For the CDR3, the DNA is TGTGCCAGCTCCCGGGACAGCCTAAGGGGCTACACCTTC.

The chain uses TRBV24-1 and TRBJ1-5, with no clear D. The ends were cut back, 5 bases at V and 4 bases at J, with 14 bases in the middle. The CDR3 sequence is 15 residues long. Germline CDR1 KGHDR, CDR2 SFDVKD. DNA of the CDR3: TGTGCCACCAGTGGGAGGGCCGGGGTTAATCAGCCCCAGCATTTT. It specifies CATSGRAGVNQPQHF.